These T cell receptor beta chains were read from a single sample in a study of identical twins. TCRdb reprocessed the 5' RACE reads via MiXCR and lists one record per CDR3 protein. The table shows about 890,000 distinct CDR3 sequences, with more than 9% occurring only once. These same data were also listed under a study on yellow fever vaccine responses in identical twins.

The sample consisted of PBMCs. The receptors here all came from a woman under 30 in good health. CDR3s include the opening cysteine and the closing phenylalanine or tryptophan. D genes are given only for firm matches. Size is omitted from some rows. Given values are once, few, many or a class for expanded clones.

v_gene: TRBV21-1; d_gene: -; abundance: few; j_gene: TRBJ2-5; CDR3aa: CASSKAAGLALSRKTQYF; CDR3nt: TGTGCCAGCAGCAAAGCTGCGGGACTAGCATTGTCCCGGAAGACCCAGTACTTC
v_gene: TRBV6-1; d_gene: TRBD2; abundance: -; j_gene: TRBJ2-3; CDR3aa: CASTGSDAGGRDTQYF; CDR3nt: TGTGCCAGCACCGGATCGGACGCGGGGGGGAGAGATACGCAGTATTTT
v_gene: TRBV20-1; d_gene: -; abundance: -; j_gene: TRBJ2-5; CDR3aa: CSAESLRDVETQYF; CDR3nt: TGCAGTGCTGAGAGTCTCAGGGATGTGGAGACCCAGTACTTC
v_gene: TRBV29-1; d_gene: -; abundance: few; j_gene: TRBJ2-7; CDR3aa: CSVEVAYSYEQYF; CDR3nt: TGCAGCGTTGAGGTTGCATACTCCTACGAGCAGTACTTC
v_gene: TRBV12-3/TRBV12-4; d_gene: -; abundance: -; j_gene: TRBJ2-7; CDR3aa: CASSPQTGLTRSYEQYF; CDR3nt: TGTGCCAGCAGTCCCCAGACAGGATTAACGAGATCCTACGAGCAGTACTTC
v_gene: TRBV11-1; d_gene: TRBD2; abundance: -; j_gene: TRBJ2-1; CDR3aa: CASSLAKTIGLAGAGNEQFF; CDR3nt: TGTGCCAGCAGCTTAGCGAAGACCATCGGACTAGCGGGAGCGGGCAATGAGCAGTTCTTC
v_gene: TRBV20-1; d_gene: -; abundance: few; j_gene: TRBJ1-1; CDR3aa: CSARDPGGWGTEAFF; CDR3nt: TGCAGTGCTAGAGACCCTGGGGGCTGGGGCACTGAAGCTTTCTTT
v_gene: TRBV12-3/TRBV12-4; d_gene: -; abundance: many; j_gene: TRBJ1-2; CDR3aa: CASSLAEGRAGYTF; CDR3nt: TGTGCCAGCAGCTTGGCCGAGGGCAGGGCCGGCTACACCTTC
v_gene: TRBV6-4; d_gene: -; abundance: -; j_gene: TRBJ1-5; CDR3aa: CASTPDPNYSNQPQHF; CDR3nt: TGTGCCAGCACCCCAGACCCCAATTATAGCAATCAGCCCCAGCATTTT
v_gene: TRBV2; d_gene: TRBD1; abundance: -; j_gene: TRBJ1-4; CDR3aa: CASSDTGADEKLFF; CDR3nt: TGTGCCAGCAGCGATACAGGGGCCGATGAAAAACTGTTTTTT
v_gene: TRBV20-1; d_gene: TRBD1; abundance: -; j_gene: TRBJ2-3; CDR3aa: CSAPGEGTGVLDTQYF; CDR3nt: TGCAGTGCCCCGGGGGAAGGGACAGGGGTCTTGGATACGCAGTATTTT
v_gene: TRBV5-1; d_gene: -; abundance: -; j_gene: TRBJ1-1; CDR3aa: CASSLGDGRFTEAFF; CDR3nt: TGCGCCAGCAGCTTGGGGGACGGGCGATTCACTGAAGCTTTCTTT
v_gene: TRBV20-1; d_gene: -; abundance: many; j_gene: TRBJ2-3; CDR3aa: CSARDATAGKDTQYF; CDR3nt: TGCAGTGCTAGAGATGCGACGGCGGGGAAAGATACGCAGTATTTT
v_gene: TRBV15; d_gene: -; abundance: -; j_gene: TRBJ2-7; CDR3aa: CATSRDGLVAEQYF; CDR3nt: TGTGCCACCAGCAGAGATGGCCTAGTTGCCGAGCAGTACTTC
v_gene: TRBV4-2; d_gene: -; abundance: -; j_gene: TRBJ2-5; CDR3aa: CASSQDRTHQETQYF; CDR3nt: TGTGCCAGCAGCCAAGACCGGACACACCAAGAGACCCAGTACTTC
v_gene: TRBV6-1; d_gene: TRBD1; abundance: many; j_gene: TRBJ1-2; CDR3aa: CASSPPGQTNYGYTF; CDR3nt: TGTGCCAGCAGCCCACCGGGACAGACTAACTATGGCTACACCTTC
v_gene: TRBV6-4; d_gene: TRBD2; abundance: few; j_gene: TRBJ2-2; CDR3aa: CASSEAGGHPGELFF; CDR3nt: TGTGCCAGCAGTGAAGCGGGGGGGCATCCCGGGGAGCTGTTTTTT
v_gene: TRBV9; d_gene: -; abundance: -; j_gene: TRBJ2-5; CDR3aa: CASSVGGHKQETQYF; CDR3nt: TGTGCCAGCAGCGTAGGGGGGCACAAGCAAGAGACCCAGTACTTC
v_gene: TRBV14; d_gene: -; abundance: -; j_gene: TRBJ1-2; CDR3aa: CASSQDIQGHYGYTF; CDR3nt: TGTGCCAGCAGCCAAGACATCCAGGGACACTATGGCTACACCTTC
v_gene: TRBV9; d_gene: -; abundance: -; j_gene: TRBJ2-7; CDR3aa: CASSLKDLPYEQYF; CDR3nt: TGTGCCAGCAGCCTAAAGGACTTACCCTACGAGCAGTACTTC
v_gene: TRBV12-3/TRBV12-4; d_gene: TRBD2; abundance: many; j_gene: TRBJ2-1; CDR3aa: CASSLVGLGYNEQFF; CDR3nt: TGTGCCAGCAGTTTGGTGGGACTAGGTTACAATGAGCAGTTCTTC
v_gene: TRBV12-3/TRBV12-4; d_gene: TRBD1; abundance: -; j_gene: TRBJ1-3; CDR3aa: CASRLGGTGMSSGNTIYF; CDR3nt: TGTGCCAGCAGGTTAGGGGGGACAGGGATGAGCTCTGGAAACACCATATATTTT
v_gene: TRBV10-3; d_gene: -; abundance: -; j_gene: TRBJ2-1; CDR3aa: CAISERRGPEAEQFF; CDR3nt: TGTGCCATCAGTGAGCGTCGGGGCCCGGAGGCTGAGCAGTTCTTC
v_gene: TRBV29-1; d_gene: TRBD1; abundance: few; j_gene: TRBJ1-1; CDR3aa: CSVDTGDGEWTEAFF; CDR3nt: TGCAGCGTAGATACAGGGGACGGGGAGTGGACTGAAGCTTTCTTT
v_gene: TRBV28; d_gene: -; abundance: -; j_gene: TRBJ2-2; CDR3aa: CASSLFASAGELFF; CDR3nt: TGTGCCAGCAGTTTATTTGCCTCGGCCGGGGAGCTGTTTTTT
v_gene: TRBV25-1; d_gene: -; abundance: many; j_gene: TRBJ2-7; CDR3aa: CATQDRWRNYEQYF; CDR3nt: TGTGCCACCCAAGACAGGTGGAGAAACTACGAGCAGTACTTC
v_gene: TRBV12-3/TRBV12-4; d_gene: TRBD1; abundance: many; j_gene: TRBJ2-6; CDR3aa: CASSLDRGPGSGANVLTF; CDR3nt: TGTGCCAGCAGTTTAGACAGGGGGCCGGGTTCTGGGGCCAACGTCCTGACTTTC
v_gene: TRBV20-1; d_gene: TRBD2; abundance: -; j_gene: TRBJ2-5; CDR3aa: CSASLPKGLQETQYF; CDR3nt: TGCAGTGCCTCCCTGCCGAAGGGACTACAAGAGACCCAGTACTTC
v_gene: TRBV7-8; d_gene: -; abundance: once; j_gene: TRBJ2-5; CDR3aa: CASSLSRPSYQETQYF; CDR3nt: TGTGCCAGCAGCTTATCCCGCCCATCGTACCAAGAGACCCAGTACTTC
v_gene: TRBV3-1; d_gene: -; abundance: few; j_gene: TRBJ1-5; CDR3aa: CASSQDGARGQPQHF; CDR3nt: TGTGCCAGCAGCCAAGATGGGGCTCGGGGCCAGCCCCAGCATTTT
v_gene: TRBV10-3; d_gene: -; abundance: -; j_gene: TRBJ1-1; CDR3aa: CAIRPAGRPEAFF; CDR3nt: TGTGCCATCAGACCGGCAGGGCGGCCGGAAGCTTTCTTT
v_gene: TRBV11-2; d_gene: -; abundance: few; j_gene: TRBJ2-5; CDR3aa: CASSYWGVEETQYF; CDR3nt: TGTGCCAGCAGCTACTGGGGGGTTGAGGAGACCCAGTACTTC
v_gene: TRBV12-3/TRBV12-4; d_gene: -; abundance: many; j_gene: TRBJ2-4; CDR3aa: CASSLSHIQYF; CDR3nt: TGTGCCAGCAGTTTATCCCACATTCAGTACTTC
v_gene: TRBV27; d_gene: TRBD2; abundance: -; j_gene: TRBJ2-1; CDR3aa: CASSLLASGGRDNEQFF; CDR3nt: TGTGCCAGCAGTTTATTGGCTAGCGGGGGGCGGGACAATGAGCAGTTCTTC
v_gene: TRBV11-2; d_gene: TRBD2; abundance: -; j_gene: TRBJ2-1; CDR3aa: CASSSGSLLAGGPIEQFF; CDR3nt: TGTGCCAGCAGCTCTGGATCTCTACTAGCGGGAGGGCCGATTGAGCAGTTCTTC
v_gene: TRBV4-1; d_gene: TRBD1; abundance: -; j_gene: TRBJ2-7; CDR3aa: CASSQRQGQLHEQYF; CDR3nt: TGCGCCAGCAGCCAACGACAGGGGCAGTTGCACGAGCAGTACTTC
v_gene: TRBV29-1; d_gene: TRBD2; abundance: many; j_gene: TRBJ2-5; CDR3aa: CSVLAYQETQYF; CDR3nt: TGCAGCGTACTAGCGTACCAAGAGACCCAGTACTTC
v_gene: TRBV5-1; d_gene: TRBD2; abundance: -; j_gene: TRBJ2-5; CDR3aa: CASSLASGSQETQYF; CDR3nt: TGCGCCAGCAGCTTGGCTAGCGGGAGCCAAGAGACCCAGTACTTC
v_gene: TRBV15; d_gene: -; abundance: few; j_gene: TRBJ2-4; CDR3aa: CATSREGTSIAKNIQYF; CDR3nt: TGTGCCACCAGCAGAGAGGGGACATCCATAGCCAAAAACATTCAGTACTTC
v_gene: TRBV2; d_gene: -; abundance: few; j_gene: TRBJ1-5; CDR3aa: CASSFRSVQNQPQHF; CDR3nt: TGTGCCAGCAGTTTCCGGTCCGTTCAAAATCAGCCCCAGCATTTT
v_gene: TRBV28; d_gene: -; abundance: -; j_gene: TRBJ2-7; CDR3aa: CALSTPGSYEQYF; CDR3nt: TGTGCCCTCTCGACTCCCGGGTCCTACGAGCAGTACTTC
v_gene: TRBV7-8; d_gene: TRBD2; abundance: few; j_gene: TRBJ2-3; CDR3aa: CASSLAASGGSLDTQYF; CDR3nt: TGTGCCAGCAGCTTAGCGGCTAGCGGGGGCTCATTGGATACGCAGTATTTT
v_gene: TRBV12-3/TRBV12-4; d_gene: TRBD2; abundance: many; j_gene: TRBJ2-1; CDR3aa: CASRRTSGSYNEQFF; CDR3nt: TGTGCCAGCAGAAGGACTAGCGGTTCCTACAATGAGCAGTTCTTC
v_gene: TRBV24-1; d_gene: TRBD2; abundance: -; j_gene: TRBJ2-1; CDR3aa: CATSDWGTSGWSSYNEQFF; CDR3nt: TGTGCCACCAGTGATTGGGGGACTAGCGGGTGGAGCTCCTACAATGAGCAGTTCTTC
v_gene: TRBV5-1; d_gene: -; abundance: many; j_gene: TRBJ2-3; CDR3aa: CASSLAGLRGAEDTQYF; CDR3nt: TGCGCCAGCAGCTTGGCGGGTTTAAGGGGCGCCGAAGATACGCAGTATTTT